The clone carrying this T cell receptor (beta chain) has ten or more counts. Germline V gene lookup returns CDR1 SGHKS and CDR2 YYEKEE (reference sequence). J was trimmed by 5 bases and V by 0 bases; bases with no gene match: 7. The length of the CDR3 is 16 residues. This record comes from a study of blood T cell repertoires in COVID-19. Libraries were prepared by immunoSEQ multiplex PCR; TCRdb keeps only in-frame clonotypes and omits some of them. This table holds over 200,000 clones, approximately 89% found once. The TCR was taken from a woman aged 25 to 39 who had been exposed to COVID-19. The chain carries TRBV5-5 and TRBJ2-3, with 9 bases that match TRBD1. The specimen was PBMCs or T cells enriched from blood (not recorded which). CDR3 nucleotides: TGTGCCAGCAGCTTGGGGTTAGGGACAGGGTTAGATACGCAGTATTTT. Residues: CASSLGLGTGLDTQYF.